This T cell receptor beta chain appears in the sequencing data of a study of T cells in Graves' hyperthyroidism and ophthalmopathy. Across the study: Peripheral blood was collected at initial diagnosis, before any treatment. Study-level points and caveats: In the blood, most expanded thyroid clonotypes above 0.001 appeared as well.

Germline V CDR1 and CDR2: MGHRA, YSYEKL. This CDR3 region has 12 residues. The V and J ends lost 3 bases and 5 bases respectively, with 7 bases between them. Uncontrolled infection, other autoimmune disease, pregnancy or lactation excluded patients. Fresh 10 ml peripheral blood yielded PBMCs. Using RNA transcripts as the source, TCR beta CDR3 regions were amplified. The HTBI primer set was used in a first-round RT-PCR of the TCR CDR3. MiXCR, applied by TCRdb to the multiplex PCR reads, yields one record per CDR3 protein. Among roughly 290,000 distinct CDR3 sequences listed, roughly 13% were seen once. On this clonotype itself: Its target is unknown.

Input material: blood. The gene calls are TRBV4-1 and TRBJ1-1; maybe TRBD1 (5 bases). This sequence was found in a woman in her thirties or forties with Graves' hyperthyroidism. Written as DNA, the CDR3 is TGCGCCAGCAGCCACCCAGGGACTGAAGCTTTCTTT. Residues: CASSHPGTEAFF.